This T cell receptor (beta chain) appears in the sequencing data of a study of neurological immune-mediated disorders. TCRdb called the 5' RACE reads again in MiXCR, with one record for every CDR3 protein. The sample lists about 49,000 distinct CDR3 sequences, 10% occurring once. CDR3 length: 13 amino acids. V gave up 3 bases and J gave up 4 bases, with 7 bases separating them. CDR1 and CDR2 (germline): KGHSH, LQKENI. Noted time point: longitudinal time-point 1 (baseline). From 2 million PBMCs stored at -80 C, the unsorted libraries were generated. This clonotype was detected only a few times. The sample consisted of PBMCs. The source of this sequence is a woman aged 40 to 49 in good health. This chain connects TRBV18 to TRBJ2-1, with D hard to call. CDR3: CASSPDGYNEQFF. The CDR3 coding sequence is TGTGCCAGCTCACCGGACGGGTACAATGAGCAGTTCTTC.